These T cell receptor beta chains were read from a single sample in a study of Tregs in tolerant kidney transplant recipients. Here immunoSEQ multiplex PCR was the method, and the copy in TCRdb shows in-frame clones only, minus some. The data contain some 68,000 clones, about four fifths of them singletons. Sequenced: CD4+ T cells from blood. The source of these receptors is a human donor in good health. CDR3s include the opening cysteine and the closing phenylalanine or tryptophan. Fields, in order: D gene, V gene, J gene, clone size, CDR3 DNA, CDR3 protein. A D gene is named only where the DNA matches it firmly. Not every row has a clone size; where given, it reads once, few, many or a size class.

D gene: .
V gene: TRBV7-2
J gene: TRBJ1-1
clone size: .
CDR3 DNA: TGTGCCAGCAGCTTCGCCCACCGGGACACTGAAGCTTTCTTT
CDR3 protein: CASSFAHRDTEAFF

D gene: TRBD1
V gene: TRBV2
J gene: TRBJ1-2
clone size: .
CDR3 DNA: TGTGCCAGCAGGGAAACAGGGGTCTATGGCTACACCTTC
CDR3 protein: CASRETGVYGYTF

D gene: .
V gene: TRBV7-3
J gene: TRBJ2-5
clone size: .
CDR3 DNA: TGTGCCAGCAGCCTTAGCGTGGAAGAGACCCAGTACTTC
CDR3 protein: CASSLSVEETQYF

D gene: TRBD1
V gene: TRBV5-4
J gene: TRBJ2-1
clone size: .
CDR3 DNA: TGTGCCAGCAGCCCCCCAACAGGGGGTCGTCGGAATGAGCAGTTCTTC
CDR3 protein: CASSPPTGGRRNEQFF

D gene: TRBD1
V gene: TRBV10-3
J gene: TRBJ1-1
clone size: .
CDR3 DNA: TGTGCCATCAGGGAGACAGGGGCCACTGAAGCTTTCTTT
CDR3 protein: CAIRETGATEAFF

D gene: .
V gene: TRBV7-8
J gene: TRBJ2-5
clone size: .
CDR3 DNA: TGTGCCAGCAGCACAGGCGCTAATTTCCAGCAAGAGACCCAGTACTTC
CDR3 protein: CASSTGANFQQETQYF

D gene: .
V gene: TRBV10-3
J gene: TRBJ2-3
clone size: .
CDR3 DNA: TGTGCCATCAGTGACCCGGGCAGCAGCACAGATACGCAGTATTTT
CDR3 protein: CAISDPGSSTDTQYF

D gene: .
V gene: TRBV18
J gene: TRBJ2-2
clone size: once
CDR3 DNA: TGTGCCAGCTCACCATGGAGGGTAGACACCGGGGAGCTGTTTTTT
CDR3 protein: CASSPWRVDTGELFF

D gene: .
V gene: TRBV2
J gene: TRBJ1-1
clone size: few
CDR3 DNA: TGTGCCAGCAGAAGACAGGCGAACACTGAAGCTTTCTTT
CDR3 protein: CASRRQANTEAFF

D gene: TRBD2
V gene: TRBV4-1
J gene: TRBJ2-5
clone size: .
CDR3 DNA: TGCGCCAGCAGCCAAGATAGAACTAGCGGGGCAGGGGTCGGAGAGACCCAGTACTTC
CDR3 protein: CASSQDRTSGAGVGETQYF

D gene: TRBD1
V gene: TRBV5-4
J gene: TRBJ1-2
clone size: .
CDR3 DNA: TGTGCCAGCAGCTTGGAAACCCCGGGACAGGGGGCCCTAGGGGGCTACACCTTC
CDR3 protein: CASSLETPGQGALGGYTF

D gene: .
V gene: TRBV18
J gene: TRBJ2-3
clone size: .
CDR3 DNA: TGTGCCAGCTCACGCTCAGATACGCAGTATTTT
CDR3 protein: CASSRSDTQYF

D gene: .
V gene: TRBV5-6
J gene: TRBJ1-3
clone size: few
CDR3 DNA: TGTGCCAGCAGTTTTATACCGGACTACTCTGGAAACACCATATATTTT
CDR3 protein: CASSFIPDYSGNTIYF

D gene: .
V gene: TRBV6-1
J gene: TRBJ1-6
clone size: .
CDR3 DNA: TGTGCCAGCAGTGGTGGAGGGACCTATAATTCACCCCTCCACTTT
CDR3 protein: CASSGGGTYNSPLHF

D gene: TRBD1
V gene: TRBV12-5
J gene: TRBJ1-5
clone size: .
CDR3 DNA: TGTGCTAGTGGCCAAGATCTTCCCGGGACAGGGGTCGATCAGCCCCAGCATTTT
CDR3 protein: CASGQDLPGTGVDQPQHF

D gene: .
V gene: TRBV15
J gene: TRBJ1-2
clone size: .
CDR3 DNA: TGTGCCACCAGCAGAGAAATAGGACCAGGGGCAGGGTCTGGCTACACCTTC
CDR3 protein: CATSREIGPGAGSGYTF

D gene: .
V gene: TRBV4-3
J gene: TRBJ2-2
clone size: .
CDR3 DNA: TGCGCCAGCAGCCCAGGCTTGGGAGCCGACACCGGGGAGCTGTTTTTT
CDR3 protein: CASSPGLGADTGELFF

D gene: TRBD1
V gene: TRBV7-6
J gene: TRBJ1-2
clone size: few
CDR3 DNA: TGTGCCAGCAGCAACCGGGACAGGATGAATGGCTACACCTTC
CDR3 protein: CASSNRDRMNGYTF

D gene: .
V gene: TRBV11-3
J gene: TRBJ2-3
clone size: .
CDR3 DNA: TGTGCCAGCAGCTTGAGCCGTACGCAGTATTTT
CDR3 protein: CASSLSRTQYF

D gene: TRBD2
V gene: TRBV19
J gene: TRBJ2-5
clone size: .
CDR3 DNA: TGTGCCAGTAGTTCCGCTAGCGGGAATCCGCAAGAGACCCAGTACTTC
CDR3 protein: CASSSASGNPQETQYF

D gene: .
V gene: TRBV5-5
J gene: TRBJ1-1
clone size: .
CDR3 DNA: TGTGCCAGCAGCTTGGCCGCCGAGGGGAACGCTTTCTTT
CDR3 protein: CASSLAAEGNAFF

D gene: .
V gene: TRBV6-1
J gene: TRBJ1-5
clone size: .
CDR3 DNA: TGTGCCAGCAGTGCGGGTAGCAATCAGCCCCAGCATTTT
CDR3 protein: CASSAGSNQPQHF

D gene: .
V gene: TRBV7-2
J gene: TRBJ1-1
clone size: .
CDR3 DNA: TGTGCCAGCAGCTCAGAGGTTGGTTTGGCTTTCTTT
CDR3 protein: CASSSEVGLAFF

D gene: .
V gene: TRBV9
J gene: TRBJ2-2
clone size: .
CDR3 DNA: TGTGCCAGCAGCCCCCCCCGTAACAGGGTAGGAGCCGGGGAGCTGTTTTTT
CDR3 protein: CASSPPRNRVGAGELFF

D gene: TRBD2
V gene: TRBV11-3
J gene: TRBJ2-5
clone size: .
CDR3 DNA: TGTGCCAGCAGCCGCATTCTAGCGGGAGGCGGTGGTGGGACCCAGTACTTC
CDR3 protein: CASSRILAGGGGGTQYF

D gene: TRBD1
V gene: TRBV2
J gene: TRBJ1-2
clone size: .
CDR3 DNA: TGTGCCAGCAGAGACCCAGGGGGCGCGTATGGCTACACCTTC
CDR3 protein: CASRDPGGAYGYTF

D gene: .
V gene: TRBV11-2
J gene: TRBJ1-1
clone size: .
CDR3 DNA: TGTGCCAGCCCCGCCGGTTTCTTT
CDR3 protein: CASPAGFF

D gene: TRBD1
V gene: TRBV19
J gene: TRBJ1-2
clone size: .
CDR3 DNA: TGTGCCAGTAGTACCCCGACAGGGAATCGGGGCTACACCTTC
CDR3 protein: CASSTPTGNRGYTF

D gene: TRBD1
V gene: TRBV18
J gene: TRBJ2-5
clone size: .
CDR3 DNA: TGTGCCAGCTCACCACCGGACAGGCCCCAAGAGACCCAGTACTTC
CDR3 protein: CASSPPDRPQETQYF

D gene: .
V gene: TRBV6-5
J gene: TRBJ2-3
clone size: .
CDR3 DNA: TGTGCCAGCACCACCCAAGGGCGAGGGCAGTATTTT
CDR3 protein: CASTTQGRGQYF

D gene: TRBD2
V gene: TRBV5-1
J gene: TRBJ2-1
clone size: .
CDR3 DNA: TGCGCCAGCGGATCACTAGCGGGAGGTTCCTACAATGAGCAGTTCTTC
CDR3 protein: CASGSLAGGSYNEQFF

D gene: .
V gene: TRBV9
J gene: TRBJ2-2
clone size: .
CDR3 DNA: TGTGCCAGCAGCGCGGACGGGAACACCGGGGAGCTGTTTTTT
CDR3 protein: CASSADGNTGELFF

D gene: .
V gene: TRBV6-5
J gene: TRBJ2-3
clone size: .
CDR3 DNA: TGTGCCAGCAGTTACGGACGCACAGATACGCAGTATTTT
CDR3 protein: CASSYGRTDTQYF

D gene: .
V gene: TRBV30
J gene: TRBJ2-2
clone size: .
CDR3 DNA: TGTGCCTGGAGTGTGAAGCGGCCCGGGGAGCTGTTTTTT
CDR3 protein: CAWSVKRPGELFF

D gene: TRBD1
V gene: TRBV11-3
J gene: TRBJ1-2
clone size: .
CDR3 DNA: TGTGCCAGCAGCTTAGGGACAGGGAACTATGGCTACACCTTC
CDR3 protein: CASSLGTGNYGYTF

D gene: TRBD1
V gene: TRBV7-2
J gene: TRBJ2-1
clone size: .
CDR3 DNA: TGTGCCAGCAGCTTAGGGACAGGGATTGGCAATGAGCAGTTCTTC
CDR3 protein: CASSLGTGIGNEQFF

D gene: .
V gene: TRBV4-2
J gene: TRBJ2-7
clone size: .
CDR3 DNA: TGTGCCAGCAGCCGGGGGCTGAGCTCCGAGCAGTACTTC
CDR3 protein: CASSRGLSSEQYF

D gene: TRBD2
V gene: TRBV4-1
J gene: TRBJ2-1
clone size: .
CDR3 DNA: TGCGCCAGCAGCCCTGGACTAGCGGGAACGTCCTACAATGAGCAGTTCTTC
CDR3 protein: CASSPGLAGTSYNEQFF

D gene: TRBD1
V gene: TRBV5-1
J gene: TRBJ2-7
clone size: .
CDR3 DNA: TGCGCCAGCAGCATAACCGTTGAGACAGGGGTCGAGCAGTACTTC
CDR3 protein: CASSITVETGVEQYF

D gene: .
V gene: TRBV7-3
J gene: TRBJ1-1
clone size: .
CDR3 DNA: TGTGCCAGCAGCTGGGGCAGCTTCCTTGAAGCTTTCTTT
CDR3 protein: CASSWGSFLEAFF

D gene: .
V gene: TRBV7-8
J gene: TRBJ2-7
clone size: .
CDR3 DNA: TGTGCCAGCAGCTTCACTGACGGCTACGAGCAGTACTTC
CDR3 protein: CASSFTDGYEQYF

D gene: TRBD1
V gene: TRBV19
J gene: TRBJ1-2
clone size: .
CDR3 DNA: TGTGCCAGTAGAACAGGGGGATCGGCTCAGTCGGGCGGCTACACCTTC
CDR3 protein: CASRTGGSAQSGGYTF

D gene: .
V gene: TRBV5-1
J gene: TRBJ2-3
clone size: once
CDR3 DNA: TGCGCCAGCAGCCTGAGGGGTCGGGGGTTCACAGATACGCAGTATTTT
CDR3 protein: CASSLRGRGFTDTQYF

D gene: .
V gene: TRBV5-1
J gene: TRBJ2-1
clone size: few
CDR3 DNA: TGCGCCACCCAGACAGGCCTTGGCGTCAATGAGCAGTTCTTC
CDR3 protein: CATQTGLGVNEQFF

D gene: .
V gene: TRBV5-4
J gene: TRBJ1-3
clone size: .
CDR3 DNA: TGTGCCAGCAGCCCCGGGGGTAGGGGCAGACCTTCATCTGGAAACACCATATATTTT
CDR3 protein: CASSPGGRGRPSSGNTIYF

D gene: .
V gene: TRBV7-2
J gene: TRBJ2-3
clone size: .
CDR3 DNA: TGTGCCAGCAGCTTAGGTCGTCGGGGGTCCCCAGATACGCAGTATTTT
CDR3 protein: CASSLGRRGSPDTQYF

D gene: TRBD2
V gene: TRBV13
J gene: TRBJ2-2
clone size: .
CDR3 DNA: TGTGCCAGCAGCCGAGGACTAGCGGGAGGTACCGGGGAGCTGTTTTTT
CDR3 protein: CASSRGLAGGTGELFF

D gene: TRBD2
V gene: TRBV7-8
J gene: TRBJ2-7
clone size: .
CDR3 DNA: TGTGCCAGCAGCCTACCTAACGGCGGGGGTTCCTACGAGCAGTACTTC
CDR3 protein: CASSLPNGGGSYEQYF

D gene: .
V gene: TRBV11-3
J gene: TRBJ1-4
clone size: medium-sized
CDR3 DNA: TGTGCCAGCAGCTTAAAGGACGCGAAACTGTTTTTT
CDR3 protein: CASSLKDAKLFF

D gene: TRBD2
V gene: TRBV19
J gene: TRBJ2-1
clone size: .
CDR3 DNA: TGTGCCAGTAGGCTAGCGGGGGGCGAGGCAGATGAGCAGTTCTTC
CDR3 protein: CASRLAGGEADEQFF

D gene: .
V gene: TRBV29-1
J gene: TRBJ2-7
clone size: few
CDR3 DNA: TGCAGCGTACCGGGACACAAGACCTACGAGCAGTACTTC
CDR3 protein: CSVPGHKTYEQYF

D gene: .
V gene: TRBV4-1
J gene: TRBJ2-7
clone size: .
CDR3 DNA: TGCGCCAGCAGCCACACTAGGTTGAGCGAGCAGTACTTC
CDR3 protein: CASSHTRLSEQYF

D gene: .
V gene: TRBV15
J gene: TRBJ2-1
clone size: .
CDR3 DNA: TGTGCCACCAGCAGAGATAGAGAATGGGACTCCTACAATGAGCAGTTCTTC
CDR3 protein: CATSRDREWDSYNEQFF